This T cell receptor (beta chain) was recorded in a study of blood T cells in healthy people across ages. In the study overall: Template switching recovered approximately one barcoded beta molecule for every two T cells.

Alongside a J-beta primer mix, a sample-barcoded 5' primer served in a second PCR lasting roughly 7 to 11 cycles. Via MiXCR, TCRdb re-called the 5' RACE reads, giving one row per CDR3 protein. The profile shows about 940,000 distinct CDR3 sequences, about 48% of them singletons. Losses at the gene ends were 4 bases for V and 2 bases for J; bases not matched to a gene: 15. Germline V gene lookup returns CDR1 MNHEY and CDR2 SMNVEV (reference sequence). This CDR3 contains 20 residues. Study results and limitations: Diversity figures derived from one million T cells were judged to underestimate the true value. Roughly linear age-related decline in beta diversity appeared, significant by age 40.

Regarding this clonotype: Its cognate antigen is unknown.

The sequenced sample consisted of blood. The chain joins TRBV27 to TRBJ2-3; 13 positions match TRBD2. The origin of this receptor is a man aged 25 to 40 in good health. DNA of the CDR3: TGTGCCAGCAGTTCGGCCCCCGGGGTACTAGCGGGAGGGTCCACAGATACGCAGTATTTT. It is translated as CASSSAPGVLAGGSTDTQYF.